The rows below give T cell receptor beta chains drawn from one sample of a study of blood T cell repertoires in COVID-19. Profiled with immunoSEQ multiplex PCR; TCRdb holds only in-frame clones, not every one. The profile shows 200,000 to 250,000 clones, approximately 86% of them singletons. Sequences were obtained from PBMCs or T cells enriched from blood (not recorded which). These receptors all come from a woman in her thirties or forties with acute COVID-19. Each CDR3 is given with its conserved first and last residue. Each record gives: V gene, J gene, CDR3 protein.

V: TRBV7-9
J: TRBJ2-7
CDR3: CASSFEASSYEQYF

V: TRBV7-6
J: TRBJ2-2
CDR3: CASSAGTSGRGTGELFF

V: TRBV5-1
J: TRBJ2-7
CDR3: CASSSSGRWSDEQYF

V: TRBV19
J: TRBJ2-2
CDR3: CASSIGLAPAGELFF

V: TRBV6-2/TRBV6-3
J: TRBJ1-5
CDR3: CASSPDRGYSNQPQHF

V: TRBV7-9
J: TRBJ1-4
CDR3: CASSPIQGLRISGNEKLFF

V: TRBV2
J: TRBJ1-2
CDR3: CASSGWDRGGGYTF

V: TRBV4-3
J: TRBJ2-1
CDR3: CASSPTIGEGLAGDEQFF

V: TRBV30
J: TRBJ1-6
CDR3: CAWSVSRVNSPLHF

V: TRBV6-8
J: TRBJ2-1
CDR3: CASGPLAYNEQFF

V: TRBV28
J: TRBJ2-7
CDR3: CASRPSGSKGYEQYF

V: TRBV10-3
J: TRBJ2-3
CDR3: CAISVRGTDTQYF

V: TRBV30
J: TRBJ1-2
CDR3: CAWSLPGGIGYGYTF

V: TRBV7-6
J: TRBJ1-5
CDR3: CASSLALNQPQHF

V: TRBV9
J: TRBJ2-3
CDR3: CASTKTGTTDTQYF

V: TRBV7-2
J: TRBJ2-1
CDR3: CASSLAAAGVYNEQFF

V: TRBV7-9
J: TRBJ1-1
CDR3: CASSSLTGSPGNTEAFF

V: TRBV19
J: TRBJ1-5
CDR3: CATETGAAGNQPQHF

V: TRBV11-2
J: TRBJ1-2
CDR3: CASSKTQNYGYTF

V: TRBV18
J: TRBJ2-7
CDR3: CASSPSRTSGYEQYF

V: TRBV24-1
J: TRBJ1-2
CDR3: CATRGTVGDYGYTF

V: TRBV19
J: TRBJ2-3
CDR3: CASNKGSGRAPDTQYF

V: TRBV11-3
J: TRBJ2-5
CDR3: CASTPDGGRETQYF

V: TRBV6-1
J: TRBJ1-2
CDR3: CASSEVGSSGEGYTF

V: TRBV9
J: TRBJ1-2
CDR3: CASSVAHRQGGYTF

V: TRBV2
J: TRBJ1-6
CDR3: CASSSRDRVFHF

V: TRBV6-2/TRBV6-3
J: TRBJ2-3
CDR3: CASSASGQSGTQYF

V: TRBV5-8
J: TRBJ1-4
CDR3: CASSPGTGGTTNEKLFF

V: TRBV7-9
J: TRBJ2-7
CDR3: CASSDNRGGSSYEQYF

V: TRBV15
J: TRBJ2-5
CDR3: CATSRGLAGVGATQYF

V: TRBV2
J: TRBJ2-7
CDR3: CASRQIYEQYF

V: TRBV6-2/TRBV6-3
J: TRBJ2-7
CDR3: CASSRAGGSYEQYF

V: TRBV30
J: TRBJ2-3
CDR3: CAWDSSSTQYF

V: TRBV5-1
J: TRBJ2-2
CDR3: CASSLVAGPNTGELFF

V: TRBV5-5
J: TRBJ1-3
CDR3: CASSPGGSSGNTIYF

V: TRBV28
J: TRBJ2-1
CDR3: CASSFSRTYSSYNEQFF

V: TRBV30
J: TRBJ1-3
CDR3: CAWSVRVTIYF

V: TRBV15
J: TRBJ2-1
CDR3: CATSLLLTGNNEQFF

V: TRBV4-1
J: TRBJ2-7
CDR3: CASSQAHGDYDEQYF

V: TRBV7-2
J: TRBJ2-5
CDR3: CASSLGLGEARGTQYF

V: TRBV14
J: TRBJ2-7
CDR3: CASSQEVRSPSYF

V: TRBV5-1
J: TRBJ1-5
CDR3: CASSWGTGINQPQHF

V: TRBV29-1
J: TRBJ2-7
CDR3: CSVGPGTGDEQYF

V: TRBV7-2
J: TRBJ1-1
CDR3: CASSTRQNTEAFF

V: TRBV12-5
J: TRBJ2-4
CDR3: CAGHQDRVPKNIQYF